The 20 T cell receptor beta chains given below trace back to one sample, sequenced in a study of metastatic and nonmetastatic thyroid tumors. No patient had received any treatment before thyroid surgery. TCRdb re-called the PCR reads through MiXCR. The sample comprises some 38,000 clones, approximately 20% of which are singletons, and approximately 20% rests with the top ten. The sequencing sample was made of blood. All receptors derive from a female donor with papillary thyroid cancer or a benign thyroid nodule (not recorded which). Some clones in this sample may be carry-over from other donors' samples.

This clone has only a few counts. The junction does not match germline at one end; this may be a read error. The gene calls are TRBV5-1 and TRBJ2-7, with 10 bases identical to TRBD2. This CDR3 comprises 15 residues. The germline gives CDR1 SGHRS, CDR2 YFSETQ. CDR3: CASIPGLADSYDQYF. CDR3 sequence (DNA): TGCGCCAGCATCCCCGGACTAGCGGACTCCTACGATCAGTACTTC.

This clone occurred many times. The CDR3 protein is CASSQEGGRGGQPQHF. In nucleotides, the CDR3 is TGCGCCAGCAGCCAAGAGGGAGGCAGGGGAGGACAGCCCCAGCATTTT. The chain is built from TRBV4-3 and TRBJ1-5; D is perhaps TRBD1 (6 bases). The CDR3 sequence is 16 residues long. CDR1 is LGHNA and CDR2 is YSLEER in the germline V gene. Trimming stripped 0 bases from V and 7 bases from J, with 16 bases between.

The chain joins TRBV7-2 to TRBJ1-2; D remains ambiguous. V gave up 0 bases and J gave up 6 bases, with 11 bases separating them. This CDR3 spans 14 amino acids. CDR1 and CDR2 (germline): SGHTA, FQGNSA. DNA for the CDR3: TGTGCCAGCAGCTTAGCAGGGATGGAAAATGGCTACACCTTC. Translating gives CASSLAGMENGYTF.

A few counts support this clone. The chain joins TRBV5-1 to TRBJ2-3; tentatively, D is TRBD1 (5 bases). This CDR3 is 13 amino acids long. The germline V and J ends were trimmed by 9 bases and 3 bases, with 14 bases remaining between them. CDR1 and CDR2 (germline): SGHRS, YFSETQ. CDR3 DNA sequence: TGCGCCACCTCGGTCCAGGGTACAGATACGCAGTATTTT. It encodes CATSVQGTDTQYF.

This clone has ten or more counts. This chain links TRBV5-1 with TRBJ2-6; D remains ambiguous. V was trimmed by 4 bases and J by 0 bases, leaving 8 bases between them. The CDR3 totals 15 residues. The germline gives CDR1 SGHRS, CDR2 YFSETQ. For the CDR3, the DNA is TGCGCCAGCAGCGCCGATCTCTCTGGGGCCAACGTCCTGACTTTC. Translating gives CASSADLSGANVLTF.

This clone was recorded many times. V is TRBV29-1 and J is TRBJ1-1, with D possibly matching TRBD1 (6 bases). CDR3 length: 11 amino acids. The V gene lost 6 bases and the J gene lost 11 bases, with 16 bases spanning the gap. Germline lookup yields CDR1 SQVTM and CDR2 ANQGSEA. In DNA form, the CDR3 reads TGCAGCGTCGGACAGATCGAACAGGCTTTCTTT. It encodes CSVGQIEQAFF. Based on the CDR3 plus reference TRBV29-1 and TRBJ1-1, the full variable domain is SAVISQKPSRDICQRGTSLTIQCQVDSQVTMMFWYRQQPGQSLTLIATANQGSEATYESGFVIDKFPISRPNLTFSTLTVSNMSPEDSSIYLCSVGQIEQAFFGQGTRLTVV.

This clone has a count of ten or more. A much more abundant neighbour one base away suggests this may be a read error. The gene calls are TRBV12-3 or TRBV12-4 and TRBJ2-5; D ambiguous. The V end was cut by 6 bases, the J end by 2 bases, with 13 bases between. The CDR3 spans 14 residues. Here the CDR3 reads CASRLSGPQETQYF. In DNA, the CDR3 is TGTGCCAGCAGGTTATCAGGTCCACAAGAGACCCAGTACTTC.

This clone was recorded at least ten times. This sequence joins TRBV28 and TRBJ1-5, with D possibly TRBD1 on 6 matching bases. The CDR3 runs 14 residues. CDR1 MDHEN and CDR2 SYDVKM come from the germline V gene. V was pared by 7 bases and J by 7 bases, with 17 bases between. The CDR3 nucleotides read TGTGCCAGCAAACCTTCAGGGGTACGACAGCCCCAGCATTTT. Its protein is CASKPSGVRQPQHF.

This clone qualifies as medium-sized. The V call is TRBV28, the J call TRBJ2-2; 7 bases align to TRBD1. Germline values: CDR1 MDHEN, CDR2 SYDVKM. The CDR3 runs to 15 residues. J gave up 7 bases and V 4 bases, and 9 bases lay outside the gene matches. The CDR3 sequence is CASSSGQVLGGELFF. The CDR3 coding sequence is TGTGCCAGCAGTTCCGGACAGGTTCTTGGCGGGGAGCTGTTTTTT.

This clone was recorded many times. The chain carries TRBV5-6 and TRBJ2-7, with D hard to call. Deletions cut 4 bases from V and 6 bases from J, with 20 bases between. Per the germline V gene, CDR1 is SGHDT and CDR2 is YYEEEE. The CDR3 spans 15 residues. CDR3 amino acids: CASSLDFVGSGEQYF. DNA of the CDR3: TGTGCCAGCAGCCTCGATTTTGTGGGATCAGGCGAGCAGTACTTC. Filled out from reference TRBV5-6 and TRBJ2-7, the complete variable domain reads DAGVTQSPTHLIKTRGQQVTLRCSPKSGHDTVSWYQQALGQGPQFIFQYYEEEERQRGNFPDRFSGHQFPNYSSELNVNALLLGDSALYLCASSLDFVGSGEQYFGPGTRLTVT.

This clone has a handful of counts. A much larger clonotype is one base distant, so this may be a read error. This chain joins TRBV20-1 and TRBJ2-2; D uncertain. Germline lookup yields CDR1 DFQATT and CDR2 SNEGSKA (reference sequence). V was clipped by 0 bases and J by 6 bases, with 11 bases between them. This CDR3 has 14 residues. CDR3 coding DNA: TGCAGTGCTAGAGATCCCGGCTTTTCCGGGGAGCTGTTTTTT. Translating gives CSARDPGFSGELFF.

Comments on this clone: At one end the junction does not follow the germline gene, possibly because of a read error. Here the CDR3 reads CASSGSGGANYVYTF. CDR3 DNA sequence: TGTGCCAGCAGTGGGAGCGGGGGTGCCAACTATGTCTACACCTTC. The chain couples TRBV6-1 to TRBJ1-2; TRBD1 is a possible D gene (5 bases). Germline values: CDR1 MNHNS, CDR2 SASEGT. This CDR3 spans 15 amino acids.

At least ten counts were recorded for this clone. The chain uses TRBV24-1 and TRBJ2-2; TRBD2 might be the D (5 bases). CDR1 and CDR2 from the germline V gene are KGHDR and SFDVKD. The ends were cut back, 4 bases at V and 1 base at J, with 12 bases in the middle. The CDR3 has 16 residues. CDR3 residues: CATSELSRENTGELFF. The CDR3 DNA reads TGTGCCACCAGTGAACTCAGCCGGGAGAACACCGGGGAGCTGTTTTTT.

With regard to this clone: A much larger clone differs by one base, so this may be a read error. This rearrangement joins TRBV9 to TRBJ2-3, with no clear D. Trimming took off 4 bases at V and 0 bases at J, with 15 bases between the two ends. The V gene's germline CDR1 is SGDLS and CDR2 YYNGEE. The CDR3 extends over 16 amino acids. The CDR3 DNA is TGTGCCAGCAGCCCCCGATGGGTCCCCAGCACAGATACGCAGTATTTT. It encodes CASSPRWVPSTDTQYF.

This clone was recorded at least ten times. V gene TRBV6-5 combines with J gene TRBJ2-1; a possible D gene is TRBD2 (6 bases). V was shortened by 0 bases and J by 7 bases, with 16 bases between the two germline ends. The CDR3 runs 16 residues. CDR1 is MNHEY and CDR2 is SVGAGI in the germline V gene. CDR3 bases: TGTGCCAGCAGTTACTCGTCACCCGGGAGTGGGAATGAGCAGTTCTTC. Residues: CASSYSSPGSGNEQFF.

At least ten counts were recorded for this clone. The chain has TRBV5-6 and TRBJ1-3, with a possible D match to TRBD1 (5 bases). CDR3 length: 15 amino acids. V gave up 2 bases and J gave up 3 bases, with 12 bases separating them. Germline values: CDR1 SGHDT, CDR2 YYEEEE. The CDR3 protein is CASSLLRGGGNTIYF. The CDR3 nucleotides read TGTGCCAGCAGCTTACTGAGGGGCGGTGGAAACACCATATATTTT.

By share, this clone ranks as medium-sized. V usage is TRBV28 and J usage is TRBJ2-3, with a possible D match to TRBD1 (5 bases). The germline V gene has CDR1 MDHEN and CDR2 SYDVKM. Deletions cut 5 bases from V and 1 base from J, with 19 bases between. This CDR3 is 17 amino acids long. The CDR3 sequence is CASSPRTDTVGTDTQYF. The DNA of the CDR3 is TGTGCCAGCAGTCCTCGGACGGACACCGTCGGCACAGATACGCAGTATTTT.

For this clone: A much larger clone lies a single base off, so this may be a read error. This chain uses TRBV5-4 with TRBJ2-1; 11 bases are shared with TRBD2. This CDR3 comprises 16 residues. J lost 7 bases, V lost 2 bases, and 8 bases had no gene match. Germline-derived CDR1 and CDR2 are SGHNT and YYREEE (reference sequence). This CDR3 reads CASSFTGLAVGNEQFF. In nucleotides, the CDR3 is TGTGCCAGCAGCTTTACGGGACTAGCGGTAGGGAATGAGCAGTTCTTC.

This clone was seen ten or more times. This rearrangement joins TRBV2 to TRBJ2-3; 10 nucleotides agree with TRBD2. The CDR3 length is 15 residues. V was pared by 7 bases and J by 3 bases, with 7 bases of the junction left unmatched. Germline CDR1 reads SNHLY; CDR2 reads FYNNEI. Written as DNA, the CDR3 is TGTGCCAGCAACCCTAGCGGGAGAGGAACAGATACGCAGTATTTT. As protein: CASNPSGRGTDTQYF.

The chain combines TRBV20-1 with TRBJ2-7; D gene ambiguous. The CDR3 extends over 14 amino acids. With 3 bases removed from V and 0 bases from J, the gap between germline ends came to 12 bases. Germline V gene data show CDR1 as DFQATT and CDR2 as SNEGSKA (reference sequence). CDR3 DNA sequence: TGCAGTGCTAGTGAAGGGCCCCGCTCCTACGAGCAGTACGTC. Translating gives CSASEGPRSYEQYV.